This T cell receptor beta chain was found in a study of cytomegalovirus exposure and HLA in healthy donors. The CDR3 loop spans 13 amino acids. Trimming left V 9 bases short and J 0 bases short, with 9 bases between. Germline lookup yields CDR1 LNHNV and CDR2 YYDKDF (reference sequence). TCRdb's copy holds only in-frame clones and misses some; the assay was immunoSEQ multiplex PCR. The table shows some 110,000 clones, with more than 85% occurring only once. The genes are TRBV15 and TRBJ1-5; D gene uncertain. The sequence was collected from a man aged 18 to 35 in good health and CMV-seropositive. The sample was PBMCs. CDR3 in amino acids: CATGRNSNQPQHF. CDR3 DNA: TGTGCCACGGGCAGGAATAGCAATCAGCCCCAGCATTTT.